This is a list of T cell receptor beta chains from one sample in a study of blood T cell repertoires in COVID-19. Repertoires were generated with immunoSEQ multiplex PCR, while TCRdb's copy carries only in-frame clones and drops some. Of a few hundred thousand clones in the sample, roughly 90% were seen once. The specimen sequenced was peripheral blood. The receptors were gathered from a young woman with COVID-19, enrolled during active disease. The CDR3 runs from the conserved cysteine through the conserved F or W. Each record gives: V gene, J gene, clone size, CDR3 protein. Size tells how often a clone was seen (once, few, many) or the class of an expanded clone, and some rows leave it out.

V gene: TRBV3-1/TRBV3-2
J gene: TRBJ2-2
clone size: .
CDR3 protein: CASSLRTSITGELFF

V gene: TRBV20-1
J gene: TRBJ2-5
clone size: .
CDR3 protein: CSASDGYQETQYF

V gene: TRBV7-9
J gene: TRBJ2-1
clone size: .
CDR3 protein: CASSFFGTGGYNEQFF

V gene: TRBV5-1
J gene: TRBJ2-7
clone size: .
CDR3 protein: CASSLSLATYEQYF

V gene: TRBV5-4
J gene: TRBJ2-1
clone size: .
CDR3 protein: CASSFPGLAGGEQFF

V gene: TRBV5-1
J gene: TRBJ2-5
clone size: .
CDR3 protein: CASSLDGTGGETQYF

V gene: TRBV2
J gene: TRBJ2-7
clone size: many
CDR3 protein: CASTGTSREQYF

V gene: TRBV19
J gene: TRBJ1-5
clone size: .
CDR3 protein: CASSLPGSGPQHF

V gene: TRBV3-1/TRBV3-2
J gene: TRBJ2-5
clone size: .
CDR3 protein: CASSQELRQGRETQYF

V gene: TRBV27
J gene: TRBJ1-6
clone size: few
CDR3 protein: CASSRTGDNSPLHF

V gene: TRBV21-1
J gene: TRBJ2-1
clone size: .
CDR3 protein: CASSKEGLPGSSYNEQFF

V gene: TRBV7-9
J gene: TRBJ1-2
clone size: .
CDR3 protein: CASSLIFGAANYGYTF

V gene: TRBV28
J gene: TRBJ2-7
clone size: .
CDR3 protein: CASSEPGLGAYEQYF

V gene: TRBV7-9
J gene: TRBJ2-3
clone size: .
CDR3 protein: CASSPGLATDTQYF

V gene: TRBV6-5
J gene: TRBJ1-1
clone size: .
CDR3 protein: CATPGGDGTGTEAFF

V gene: TRBV6-5
J gene: TRBJ1-4
clone size: once
CDR3 protein: CASSYSIGGVNEKLFF

V gene: TRBV12-3/TRBV12-4
J gene: TRBJ2-1
clone size: .
CDR3 protein: CASRQLAERRIF

V gene: TRBV7-9
J gene: TRBJ1-1
clone size: .
CDR3 protein: CASSLGRTANTEAFF

V gene: TRBV7-9
J gene: TRBJ1-6
clone size: .
CDR3 protein: CASSLASPGAWNSPLHF

V gene: TRBV3-1/TRBV3-2
J gene: TRBJ2-7
clone size: .
CDR3 protein: CASSPTGVNEQYF

V gene: TRBV16
J gene: TRBJ1-1
clone size: .
CDR3 protein: CASSRKYRVVAFF

V gene: TRBV19
J gene: TRBJ2-2
clone size: .
CDR3 protein: CASTGTGDGWEQVRELFF

V gene: TRBV25-1
J gene: TRBJ1-2
clone size: .
CDR3 protein: CASSEIGRGYGYTF

V gene: TRBV7-2
J gene: TRBJ1-5
clone size: once
CDR3 protein: CASSFRTGGNQPQHF

V gene: TRBV19
J gene: TRBJ2-1
clone size: .
CDR3 protein: CASSVSGSPYNEQFF

V gene: TRBV11-2
J gene: TRBJ2-1
clone size: .
CDR3 protein: CASSLDPVSSYNEQFF

V gene: TRBV5-1
J gene: TRBJ2-2
clone size: once
CDR3 protein: CASRTGDGTGELFF

V gene: TRBV9
J gene: TRBJ2-5
clone size: .
CDR3 protein: CASSAGLVVETQYF

V gene: TRBV15
J gene: TRBJ1-4
clone size: .
CDR3 protein: CATSREAATNEKLFF

V gene: TRBV5-5
J gene: TRBJ2-1
clone size: .
CDR3 protein: CASSLVQGFGNEQFF

V gene: TRBV19
J gene: TRBJ2-1
clone size: .
CDR3 protein: CASSIISGGRDSNEQFF

V gene: TRBV9
J gene: TRBJ1-4
clone size: .
CDR3 protein: CASSVSGGRPEKLFF

V gene: TRBV3-1/TRBV3-2
J gene: TRBJ2-1
clone size: .
CDR3 protein: CASSHQGVTSSYNEQFF

V gene: TRBV9
J gene: TRBJ1-1
clone size: .
CDR3 protein: CASSNRDRGRNTEAFF

V gene: TRBV5-6
J gene: TRBJ1-2
clone size: once
CDR3 protein: CASSPGTGIGYTF

V gene: TRBV27
J gene: TRBJ2-7
clone size: .
CDR3 protein: CASSPRGSSYEQYF

V gene: TRBV5-1
J gene: TRBJ1-2
clone size: once
CDR3 protein: CASSDQGANYGYTF

V gene: TRBV7-9
J gene: TRBJ1-2
clone size: .
CDR3 protein: CASSAGTSYGYTF

V gene: TRBV5-1
J gene: TRBJ2-7
clone size: few
CDR3 protein: CASSFWTASEQYF

V gene: TRBV18
J gene: TRBJ1-5
clone size: .
CDR3 protein: CASSPGQPNQPQHF

V gene: TRBV7-9
J gene: TRBJ2-1
clone size: .
CDR3 protein: CASSLDGRLARNEQFF

V gene: TRBV5-4
J gene: TRBJ2-7
clone size: .
CDR3 protein: CASSQDGLYEQYF

V gene: TRBV2
J gene: TRBJ1-1
clone size: .
CDR3 protein: CASTGDEAFF

V gene: TRBV30
J gene: TRBJ1-2
clone size: once
CDR3 protein: CAWSVKTGSGYTF

V gene: TRBV3-1/TRBV3-2
J gene: TRBJ1-2
clone size: once
CDR3 protein: CASSQVGGGYTF